These T cell receptor beta chains were read from a single sample in a study of siplizumab effects on memory and regulatory T cells. TCRdb's copy holds only in-frame clones and misses some; the assay was immunoSEQ multiplex PCR. The sample has some 100,000 clones, 95% to 97% seen once. Specimen: naive CD4+ T cells sorted from blood. All receptors come from a human donor in good health. Each CDR3 is given with its conserved first and last residue. A D gene is named only where the DNA matches it firmly. Rows may omit the clone size; those that give it use once, few, many or a size class.

j_gene: TRBJ2-3; d_gene: .; abundance: .; v_gene: TRBV10-3; CDR3aa: CAISEPRGPSDTQYF; CDR3nt: TGTGCCATCAGTGAGCCGCGGGGGCCCTCAGATACGCAGTATTTT
j_gene: TRBJ1-1; d_gene: .; abundance: once; v_gene: TRBV7-3; CDR3aa: CASSLFPTGVMNTEAFF; CDR3nt: TGTGCCAGCAGCTTATTCCCGACAGGTGTCATGAACACTGAAGCTTTCTTT
j_gene: TRBJ2-1; d_gene: .; abundance: .; v_gene: TRBV6-5; CDR3aa: CASSFGQGINEQFF; CDR3nt: TGTGCCAGCAGTTTCGGCCAGGGTATCAATGAGCAGTTCTTC
j_gene: TRBJ2-1; d_gene: .; abundance: .; v_gene: TRBV5-5; CDR3aa: CASSLLTSRGNEQFF; CDR3nt: TGTGCCAGCAGCTTGCTTACTAGCCGGGGGAATGAGCAGTTCTTC
j_gene: TRBJ2-7; d_gene: .; abundance: .; v_gene: TRBV10-3; CDR3aa: CAISDLLEQYF; CDR3nt: TGTGCCATCAGTGATCTCTTGGAGCAGTACTTC
j_gene: TRBJ2-3; d_gene: .; abundance: .; v_gene: TRBV10-3; CDR3aa: CAISGSDTQYF; CDR3nt: TGTGCCATCAGTGGGTCAGATACGCAGTATTTT
j_gene: TRBJ1-1; d_gene: .; abundance: .; v_gene: TRBV29-1; CDR3aa: CSVGVMEGREAFF; CDR3nt: TGCAGCGTGGGGGTGATGGAGGGTAGGGAAGCTTTCTTT
j_gene: TRBJ2-3; d_gene: TRBD1; abundance: .; v_gene: TRBV6-5; CDR3aa: CASRPTGGTDTQYF; CDR3nt: TGTGCCAGCAGGCCGACAGGGGGCACAGATACGCAGTATTTT
j_gene: TRBJ1-4; d_gene: .; abundance: .; v_gene: TRBV19; CDR3aa: CASRWSSEKLFF; CDR3nt: TGTGCCAGTAGGTGGTCCTCTGAAAAACTGTTTTTT
j_gene: TRBJ2-2; d_gene: .; abundance: once; v_gene: TRBV2; CDR3aa: CASSDGQGWTGELFF; CDR3nt: TGTGCCAGCAGTGATGGGCAGGGATGGACCGGGGAGCTGTTTTTT
j_gene: TRBJ2-7; d_gene: .; abundance: .; v_gene: TRBV5-1; CDR3aa: CASSLDRAAYEQYF; CDR3nt: TGCGCCAGCAGCTTGGACAGGGCTGCCTACGAGCAGTACTTC
j_gene: TRBJ1-5; d_gene: .; abundance: once; v_gene: TRBV28; CDR3aa: CASRNGGFSYQPQHF; CDR3nt: TGTGCCAGCAGAAATGGTGGGTTTTCATATCAGCCCCAGCATTTT
j_gene: TRBJ1-2; d_gene: .; abundance: .; v_gene: TRBV28; CDR3aa: CASSLSRDYGYTF; CDR3nt: TGTGCCAGCAGTTTATCCAGAGACTATGGCTACACCTTC
j_gene: TRBJ2-3; d_gene: .; abundance: few; v_gene: TRBV2; CDR3aa: CASSDPTTLDTDTQYF; CDR3nt: TGTGCCAGCAGTGACCCCACGACTCTGGACACAGATACGCAGTATTTT
j_gene: TRBJ2-1; d_gene: .; abundance: .; v_gene: TRBV5-4; CDR3aa: CASSWQDNEQFF; CDR3nt: TGTGCCAGCAGCTGGCAGGACAATGAGCAGTTCTTC
j_gene: TRBJ1-1; d_gene: TRBD1; abundance: .; v_gene: TRBV10-2; CDR3aa: CASAKQGANTEAFF; CDR3nt: TGCGCCAGCGCAAAACAGGGGGCTAACACTGAAGCTTTCTTT
j_gene: TRBJ2-5; d_gene: TRBD2; abundance: .; v_gene: TRBV4-1; CDR3aa: CASSQGRLAGGRETQYF; CDR3nt: TGCGCCAGCAGCCAAGGCCGACTAGCGGGGGGGCGGGAGACCCAGTACTTC
j_gene: TRBJ2-1; d_gene: TRBD1; abundance: .; v_gene: TRBV6-5; CDR3aa: CASSSQGARFNEQFF; CDR3nt: TGTGCCAGCAGTTCACAGGGGGCCCGTTTCAATGAGCAGTTCTTC
j_gene: TRBJ1-5; d_gene: .; abundance: .; v_gene: TRBV9; CDR3aa: CASSVDRVREFDQPQHF; CDR3nt: TGTGCCAGCAGCGTAGATAGGGTCAGGGAGTTCGATCAGCCCCAGCATTTT
j_gene: TRBJ1-2; d_gene: .; abundance: .; v_gene: TRBV27; CDR3aa: CASSLQGGYGYTF; CDR3nt: TGTGCCAGCAGTCTACAGGGAGGCTATGGCTACACCTTC
j_gene: TRBJ2-3; d_gene: .; abundance: .; v_gene: TRBV9; CDR3aa: CASSFGETDTQYF; CDR3nt: TGTGCCAGCAGCTTTGGGGAGACAGATACGCAGTATTTT
j_gene: TRBJ1-5; d_gene: .; abundance: .; v_gene: TRBV28; CDR3aa: CASSLPPGRVDHSNQPQHF; CDR3nt: TGTGCCAGCAGTTTACCCCCGGGACGGGTGGATCATAGCAATCAGCCCCAGCATTTT
j_gene: TRBJ2-7; d_gene: TRBD1; abundance: .; v_gene: TRBV10-3; CDR3aa: CAIVRDRGYEQYF; CDR3nt: TGTGCCATCGTCCGGGACAGGGGCTACGAGCAGTACTTC
j_gene: TRBJ2-5; d_gene: .; abundance: once; v_gene: TRBV6-1; CDR3aa: CASSEGPGGDLGTQYF; CDR3nt: TGTGCCAGCAGTGAAGGGCCCGGGGGCGACCTGGGGACCCAGTACTTC
j_gene: TRBJ1-4; d_gene: TRBD1; abundance: .; v_gene: TRBV19; CDR3aa: CASSITSGGIPTNEKLFF; CDR3nt: TGTGCCAGTAGTATAACCTCAGGGGGGATACCAACTAATGAAAAACTGTTTTTT
j_gene: TRBJ1-6; d_gene: .; abundance: .; v_gene: TRBV6-1; CDR3aa: CASISVNNSPLHF; CDR3nt: TGTGCCAGCATCTCAGTCAATAATTCACCCCTCCACTTT
j_gene: TRBJ2-5; d_gene: .; abundance: .; v_gene: TRBV9; CDR3aa: CASSVEGTPQETQYF; CDR3nt: TGTGCCAGCAGCGTAGAAGGGACACCTCAAGAGACCCAGTACTTC
j_gene: TRBJ1-2; d_gene: TRBD1; abundance: .; v_gene: TRBV9; CDR3aa: CASRSTGGRNYGYTF; CDR3nt: TGTGCCAGCAGGTCCACAGGGGGCAGAAACTATGGCTACACCTTC
j_gene: TRBJ2-5; d_gene: TRBD2; abundance: .; v_gene: TRBV5-1; CDR3aa: CASTGGALSETQYF; CDR3nt: TGCGCCAGCACCGGGGGGGCCTTGAGTGAGACCCAGTACTTC
j_gene: TRBJ1-6; d_gene: TRBD1; abundance: few; v_gene: TRBV19; CDR3aa: CASSIGTGKDSPLHF; CDR3nt: TGTGCCAGTAGTATAGGGACAGGGAAAGATTCACCCCTCCACTTT
j_gene: TRBJ1-5; d_gene: TRBD1; abundance: .; v_gene: TRBV6-5; CDR3aa: CASSPTTGGHQPQHF; CDR3nt: TGTGCCAGCAGCCCCACCACAGGGGGCCATCAGCCCCAGCATTTT
j_gene: TRBJ2-5; d_gene: .; abundance: .; v_gene: TRBV7-2; CDR3aa: CASSGGLEKETQYF; CDR3nt: TGTGCCAGCAGCGGGGGACTGGAGAAAGAGACCCAGTACTTC
j_gene: TRBJ2-7; d_gene: .; abundance: .; v_gene: TRBV19; CDR3aa: CASSIEGDYEQYF; CDR3nt: TGTGCCAGTAGTATAGAAGGGGACTACGAGCAGTACTTC
j_gene: TRBJ2-1; d_gene: TRBD2; abundance: .; v_gene: TRBV9; CDR3aa: CASSPRLAGGYNEQFF; CDR3nt: TGTGCCAGCAGCCCCAGACTAGCGGGGGGCTACAATGAGCAGTTCTTC
j_gene: TRBJ2-3; d_gene: TRBD1; abundance: .; v_gene: TRBV19; CDR3aa: CASSALDRGKVADTQYF; CDR3nt: TGTGCCAGTAGTGCCCTGGACAGGGGGAAAGTGGCAGATACGCAGTATTTT
j_gene: TRBJ1-2; d_gene: .; abundance: .; v_gene: TRBV5-6; CDR3aa: CASSDSGSGIRGYTF; CDR3nt: TGTGCCAGCAGCGACTCCGGATCGGGGATCAGAGGCTACACCTTC
j_gene: TRBJ2-5; d_gene: .; abundance: .; v_gene: TRBV28; CDR3aa: CASSLYGVFETQYF; CDR3nt: TGTGCCAGCAGTTTATATGGAGTTTTTGAGACCCAGTACTTC
j_gene: TRBJ1-1; d_gene: .; abundance: .; v_gene: TRBV2; CDR3aa: CASSEGRGQQATEAFF; CDR3nt: TGTGCCAGCAGTGAAGGAAGAGGACAGCAGGCCACTGAAGCTTTCTTT
j_gene: TRBJ2-3; d_gene: TRBD2; abundance: .; v_gene: TRBV19; CDR3aa: CASSSYLLAGGRDTQYF; CDR3nt: TGTGCCAGTAGTTCGTACCTTCTAGCGGGGGGTAGAGATACGCAGTATTTT
j_gene: TRBJ2-5; d_gene: .; abundance: .; v_gene: TRBV19; CDR3aa: CASSPIEQGTQYF; CDR3nt: TGTGCCAGTAGTCCCATCGAACAGGGCACCCAGTACTTC
j_gene: TRBJ1-2; d_gene: TRBD1; abundance: .; v_gene: TRBV5-6; CDR3aa: CASSFGQGTGYTF; CDR3nt: TGTGCCAGCAGCTTCGGACAGGGGACCGGCTACACCTTC
j_gene: TRBJ1-1; d_gene: .; abundance: once; v_gene: TRBV6-5; CDR3aa: CASSYLFQGGNTEAFF; CDR3nt: TGTGCCAGCAGTTACCTCTTCCAGGGCGGGAACACTGAAGCTTTCTTT
j_gene: TRBJ1-5; d_gene: .; abundance: .; v_gene: TRBV7-9; CDR3aa: CASSLAAGSNQPQHF; CDR3nt: TGTGCCAGCAGCTTAGCCGCGGGCAGCAATCAGCCCCAGCATTTT